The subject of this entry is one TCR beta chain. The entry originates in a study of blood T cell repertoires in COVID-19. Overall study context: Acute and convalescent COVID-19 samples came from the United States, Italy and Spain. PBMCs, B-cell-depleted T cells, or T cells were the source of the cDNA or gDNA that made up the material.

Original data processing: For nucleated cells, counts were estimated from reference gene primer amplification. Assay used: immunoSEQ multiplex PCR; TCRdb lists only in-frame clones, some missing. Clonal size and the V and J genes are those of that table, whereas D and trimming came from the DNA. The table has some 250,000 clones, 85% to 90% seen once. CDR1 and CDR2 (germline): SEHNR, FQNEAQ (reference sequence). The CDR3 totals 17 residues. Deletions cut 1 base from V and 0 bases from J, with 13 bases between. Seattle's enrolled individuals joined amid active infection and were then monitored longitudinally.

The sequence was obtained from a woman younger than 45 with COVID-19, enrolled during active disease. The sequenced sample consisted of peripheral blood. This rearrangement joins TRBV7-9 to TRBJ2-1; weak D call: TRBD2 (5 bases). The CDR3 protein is CASSLVSYRDSYNEQFF. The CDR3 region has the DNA TGTGCCAGCAGCTTAGTTAGTTACCGGGACTCCTACAATGAGCAGTTCTTC.